This T cell receptor (beta chain) comes out of a study of cytomegalovirus exposure and HLA in healthy donors (dated by TCRdb to the late 2010s). About the investigation overall: In an earlier analysis of under 750 of the donors, 250 to 300 Gb of sequence data and some 100 million unique TCR beta sequences from roughly 180 million T cells were reported. An early release that covered about 640 HLA-typed donors contained approximately 320 gigabases of sequencing data and some 87 million unique TCR sequences. Of the 300 to 450 genotyped donors, 65% to 90% were placed in the genetic ancestry cluster associated with self-reported Caucasian donors. The study aimed to test whether signatures of past pathogen exposure could be identified by cataloging public T cell receptors. The study used immunosequencing to profile the T cell repertoires of approximately 640 subjects and linked those repertoires to cytomegalovirus serostatus. Along with the approximately 650-subject first cohort, a separate validation cohort of 120 different subjects was used. To predict cytomegalovirus infection status, the study brought together high-throughput TCR immunosequencing, statistical association of individual TCRs with disease status, and machine learning. A later analysis re-examined previously published TCR beta repertoires from hundreds of donors and added high-resolution HLA genotyping to investigate patterns of TCR occurrence. Rather than drawing on any new phenotypic data, the later analysis identified candidate immune exposures from TCR beta sequences and the way those sequences occurred across donors. In an earlier analysis of over 550 of the donors, high-throughput TCR beta sequencing was used to judge whether each TCR beta V gene segment behaved as functional or pseudogenic. Donor age, sex, ethnicity and CMV serostatus were compiled together with the repertoire data. In a later genetic analysis, genome-wide SNP genotypes for about 65% of the 666 donors were used, and that subset was treated as a discovery cohort. All discovery cohort repertoires had been generated on a single sequencing platform. HLA typing covered class I and class II loci at four-digit resolution. The number of donors typed differed by locus, with about 629-630 for A, B, C, DRB1 and DQB1, around 560 for DQA1, 606 for DPA1, and some 440 for DPB1. Several DR-DQ haplotypes were handled as single units for association and clustering because linkage in the cohort was strong. Across 398 genotyped donors of the cohort, an average of about 200,000 unique TCR beta nucleotide sequences per donor were sequenced, and roughly 20% of those sequences were non-productive. The paper's findings and limits, for the study overall: A later analysis reported that several top co-occurrence clusters appeared linked to parvovirus B19, influenza, CMV and Epstein-Barr virus. Linkage disequilibrium might explain the correlated functional status among segregating V segments, but an unknown experimental factor could not be ruled out. A total of about 180 TCR beta chains were listed by the study as associated with cytomegalovirus. In a later analysis, HLA-associated TCR beta chains were found to be more clonally expanded and to have lower generation probabilities than equally common non-associated chains. Because some donors lacked HLA typing at each locus, the association tests relied only on the typed subset. Because counts were too low, seventeen rarely observed V segments, including chromosome 9 orphons, were excluded from the earlier analysis of 500 to 700 of the donors. In a later analysis, TCR association rates were found to vary across HLA loci, with the most associated TCRs seen for DRB1 alleles and the fewest for HLA-C alleles. The authors suggested that the approach could potentially be generalized to other disease states and immunological phenotypes. In this cohort, only TCR beta chains were sequenced, and detectable features were limited by the absence of alpha or paired-chain data. Some IMGT-functional V segments, including TRBV6-2 and TRBV6-3, could not be distinguished by the 87-base-pair reads and were therefore excluded. When HLA alleles, especially DR and DQ, strongly co-occurred, attributing TCR associations to individual alleles was difficult. Compared with the approximately 600-donor mean, donors in an Asian-associated ancestry cluster had fewer N-insertions in productive TCRs, according to a later genetic analysis. In an earlier analysis of more than 500 of the donors, most TCR beta V segments appeared in productive rearrangements about 87% or about 30% of the time, broadly matching IMGT annotations. The presence/absence analyses assumed that sequencing depth was roughly uniform across donors, and that assumption may not be true. In a later analysis, most CMV-associated TCR beta chains were found to appear HLA-restricted, with HLA associations seemingly driven largely by CMV exposure. Most TCR sequences were observed very rarely across donors, whereas some public TCRs were present in many individuals. A further reported finding was that TCR beta sequences accurately predicted the HLA-A and HLA-B alleles for most subjects in the first cohort. In both the original and validation cohorts, the classifier was reported to diagnose cytomegalovirus status with high specificity and sensitivity. Specific HLA alleles were associated with roughly 16,000 TCR beta sequences at a false discovery rate of 0.05 in a later analysis. The sequencing pipeline was judged likely to have produced a cluster of highly shared sequence variants as a technical artifact. In a later genetic analysis, a missense DCLRE1C variant was associated with V-gene and J-gene trimming of TCR beta chains, and the association was replicated in an independent cohort. The only immune exposure information available for the cohort was CMV serostatus. In vitro tests confirmed that three of the cytomegalovirus-associated TCR beta chains recognize cytomegalovirus antigens.

The cohort consisted of 650 to 850 healthy bone marrow donors. All cohort members were sampled while nominally healthy, although unrecorded immune exposures were likely present. The donor was CMV seronegative and belonged to the group of more than 300 seronegative cohort members. A peripheral blood sample was collected from each donor, and TCR beta sequencing was performed on peripheral blood mononuclear cells. The Qiagen DNeasy Blood Extraction Kit was used to extract genomic DNA from the blood cell samples. This clone was seen once. Its specific antigen is unknown. No per-base quality is available; no much larger clone lies one base away. The CDR3 contains 16 residues, cysteine and phenylalanine counted. Only CDR3 DNA remains: 48 bases, in frame from the first base. The germline V end is reduced by 0 bases and the J end by 10 bases; junction bases left unmatched: 10. Via the germline V gene, CDR1 is MNHNS and CDR2 SASEGT.

Receptors were amplified or captured by the immunoSEQ multiplex PCR assay. For the multiplex PCR, a mixture combining 60 forward primers for TCR Vbeta segments and 13 reverse primers for TCR Jbeta segments was used. The CDR3 region of rearranged TCR beta genes was amplified from genomic DNA with a multiplex PCR assay. The Illumina HiSeq System was used to sequence the amplified TCR beta libraries as 87-base-pair reads. Per the source publication's procedure: Across the 500 to 700 repertoires, a later analysis counted tens of millions of unique TCR beta chains, roughly 11 million of which were shared by at least two donors. To remove PCR and sequencing errors, raw reads were error-corrected and collapsed into unique sequences using a nearest-neighbor algorithm that merged closely related sequences. To assign V, D and J gene segments, CDR3 sequences were aligned to IMGT reference sequences. For a sequence to be retained, a match of at least six nucleotides was required to both a V gene segment and a J gene segment. Rearrangements were called productive when the CDR3 lacked stop codons and stayed in frame with V and J; all others were non-productive. Following IMGT convention, CDR3 was defined as the stretch from the second conserved V-encoded cysteine up to the conserved J-encoded phenylalanine. The earlier analysis of about 590 of the donors excluded sequences that lacked an unambiguous match to a single V gene segment. In an earlier analysis of about 590 of the donors, a V segment was called functional when productive rearrangements were above 56.7%, and segregating when the standard deviation between donors exceeded 5%. A statistical classification framework was developed to diagnose cytomegalovirus status using the catalog of TCR beta chain sequences. In a later analysis, V and J genes were assigned by comparing TCR nucleotide sequences against IMGT/GENE-DB human TR gene sequences. The TCRdist pipeline was used in a later analysis to assign CDR3 sequences and most-parsimonious VDJ recombination scenarios. In a later analysis, each TCR beta chain was defined by its CDR3 amino acid sequence together with its V-gene family, and reads without a unique V-gene family were excluded. To address suspected cross-contamination and a sequencing artifact, a later analysis removed roughly 640 highly shared, low-generation-probability nucleotide sequences. In a later analysis, a clonal expansion index for each public chain was calculated from normalized within-repertoire ranks of inferred template counts. Generation probabilities in a later analysis came from a VDJ recombination model fitted to out-of-frame rearrangements, and those results were checked against IGoR. In a later analysis, TCR-TCR, TCR-HLA and TCR-CMV co-occurrence was scored with hypergeometric tests, and a repertoire-size bias correction was applied to TCR pairs. In a later analysis, false discovery rates were estimated by permuting HLA or CMV assignments 20 times. In a later analysis, co-occurring TCRs were grouped using DBSCAN, and TCRdist sequence similarity was added for clustering within HLA-allele-positive subsets. Repertoires with fewer than 30,000 or more than 120,000 public chains, plus five repertoires with anomalous nucleotide sharing, were excluded from co-occurrence clustering. TCRdb took this table from immuneACCESS and kept in-frame rearrangements with V and J called. Such tables lack part of the clones; where checked against another copy, unresolved V genes explain under half of the gap, and the rest is unexplained. From that table come the V and J calls and clone size; the DNA was used to work out D and trimming. Recorded for this sample are around 150,000 clones; 80% of them occurred a single time. The top ten clonotypes cover approximately 14% of the sample.

The receptor's source is a woman in her forties in good health and CMV-seronegative. Sequenced material: PBMCs. The chain is encoded by TRBV6-1 joined to TRBJ2-1, with TRBD1 identical over 9 junction bases. The CDR3 region reads CASSEASGTGSEEQFF. At the DNA level, the sequence is TGTGCCAGCAGTGAAGCGTCCGGGACAGGGAGCGAGGAGCAGTTCTTC.